One sample yielded the 25 T cell receptor beta chains listed below, sequenced in a study of post-analysis software for immune sequencing data. Study results and limitations: Compared with controls, patients had more of about 5 TRBV segments, including TRBV5-6, TRBV5-1 and TRBV20-1.

The TCR beta cDNA libraries contained unique molecular identifiers. TCRdb processed the PCR reads anew with MiXCR; each CDR3 protein has one entry. The table includes hundreds of thousands of distinct CDR3 sequences, roughly 29% detected once. Which antigens these TCRs recognize remains unknown. Sequenced sample: blood. These TCRs come from a girl aged 10-17 years with multiple sclerosis.

J is TRBJ1-5 and V is TRBV20-1, with 7 bases matching TRBD1. CDR3 length: 16 residues. Germline V gene lookup returns CDR1 DFQATT and CDR2 SNEGSKA (reference sequence). Trimming cost V 3 bases and J 0 bases; bases outside gene matches: 8. The CDR3: CSARWTGLNSNQPQHF. The CDR3 DNA sequence: TGCAGTGCTAGGTGGACAGGACTAAATAGCAATCAGCCCCAGCATTTT.

This clonotype was seen a handful of times. The chain uses TRBV6-6 and TRBJ2-1; 9 bases match TRBD2. This CDR3 has 16 residues. Looked up from germline, CDR1 is MNHNY and CDR2 is SVGAGI (reference sequence). The V segment lost 6 bases and the J segment 5 bases; nucleotides outside the gene matches: 11. This CDR3 reads CASSRLGAGGDNEQFF. CDR3 DNA: TGTGCCAGCAGCCGGCTGGGTGCGGGGGGGGACAATGAGCAGTTCTTC.

The rearrangement links TRBV4-1 to TRBJ1-2; D is ambiguous. Germline CDR1 is MGHRA and CDR2 is YSYEKL. CDR3 size: 14 residues. Trimming took 0 bases from V and 8 from J, leaving 13 bases between them. DNA for the CDR3: TGCGCCAGCAGCCAAGAGCGCAGAGCTATAGGCTACACCTTC. This gives the protein CASSQERRAIGYTF.

This clonotype showed up just a few times. This chain uses TRBV3-1 with TRBJ1-1; a weak D match, TRBD1 (5 bases). The V end lost 1 base, the J end lost 1 base, and 7 bases lay between the germline ends. Germline V gene sequence: CDR1 LGHDT, CDR2 YNNKEL (reference sequence). The CDR3 extends over 14 amino acids. The chain's CDR3 is CASSQVDRNTEAFF. The DNA for the CDR3 is TGTGCCAGCAGCCAAGTTGACAGGAACACTGAAGCTTTCTTT.

This clonotype was seen a handful of times. The V and J genes are TRBV6-5 and TRBJ2-4; D is perhaps TRBD1 or TRBD2 (5 bases each). The J call is uncertain, as TRBJ2-7 better fits the DNA end. The CDR3 sequence is 15 residues long. CDR1 MNHEY and CDR2 SVGAGI come from the germline V gene. The CDR3 loop reads CASSRGVDRSYEQYF. The CDR3 DNA follows: TGTGCCAGCAGTAGAGGGGTGGACCGGTCCTACGAGCAGTACTTC.

The V call is TRBV4-3, the J call TRBJ2-7; no definite D call. This CDR3 has 15 amino acids. The V end was cut by 0 bases, the J end by 3 bases, with 12 bases between. Per the germline V gene, CDR1 is LGHNA and CDR2 is YSLEER. Here the CDR3 reads CASSQDAYANYEQYF. Here the CDR3 DNA reads TGCGCCAGCAGCCAAGATGCCTACGCCAACTACGAGCAGTACTTC.

This clonotype was detected a few times. This sequence joins TRBV10-3 and TRBJ2-1, with 8 bases that match TRBD1. Per the germline V gene, CDR1 is ENHRY and CDR2 is SYGVKD. The CDR3 consists of 15 residues. With V trimmed by 10 bases and J by 8 bases, 16 bases remained unmatched. CDR3 in amino acids: CATRRRDRKGDEQFF. CDR3 coding DNA: TGTGCCACCAGAAGGAGGGACAGGAAAGGCGATGAGCAGTTCTTC.

The chain employs TRBV15 and TRBJ1-2; the D gene is possibly TRBD1 (6 bases). This CDR3 region has 17 residues. V gave up 0 bases and J gave up 5 bases, with 19 bases separating them. Germline V gives CDR1 LNHNV, CDR2 YYDKDF (reference sequence). Here the CDR3 DNA reads TGTGCCACCAGCAGAGATCGGGTTACGGACAGCCCGTATGGCTACACCTTC. Translation gives CATSRDRVTDSPYGYTF.

Only a few counts were recorded for this clonotype. V gene TRBV5-5 combines with J gene TRBJ2-4; TRBD2 is a possible D gene (7 bases). CDR3 length: 13 residues. Germline CDR1 SGHKS, CDR2 YYEKEE (reference sequence). V lost 7 bases and J 5 bases, leaving 13 bases between the germline ends. DNA of the CDR3: TGTGCCAGCGCCTTCGGGGGGCAAAACATTCAGTACTTC. Residues: CASAFGGQNIQYF.

V gene TRBV18 combines with J gene TRBJ2-7; D perhaps matches TRBD2 (5 bases). Germline V gene data show CDR1 as KGHSH and CDR2 as LQKENI. This CDR3 is built from 15 residues. V lost 3 bases, J lost 5 bases, and 17 bases lay in between. CDR3 sequence: CASSPLGSPPHEQYF. The CDR3 DNA sequence: TGTGCCAGCTCACCCCTGGGGAGTCCACCCCACGAGCAGTACTTC. Variable domain in full (rest from reference TRBV18 and TRBJ2-7): NAGVMQNPRHLVRRRGQEARLRCSPMKGHSHVYWYRQLPEEGLKFMVYLQKENIIDESGMPKERFSAEFPKEGPSILRIQQVVRGDSAAYFCASSPLGSPPHEQYFGPGTRLTVT.

Turning to this clonotype: Without the conserved terminal phenylalanine or tryptophan, this CDR3 likely stems from a read error. This chain uses TRBV20-1 with TRBJ2-3, with a possible D match to TRBD2 (6 bases). The CDR3 totals 15 residues. Looked up from germline, CDR1 is DFQATT and CDR2 is SNEGSKA (reference sequence). V gave up 3 bases and J gave up 1 base, with 14 bases separating them. The CDR3 is CSASSLASRTDTQYC. CDR3 nucleotide sequence: TGCAGTGCTAGCTCCCTAGCGAGTCGCACAGATACGCAGTATTGT.

The rearrangement joins TRBV28 to TRBJ2-2, with D perhaps TRBD1 (6 bases). Germline lookup yields CDR1 MDHEN and CDR2 SYDVKM. With 6 bases removed from V and 7 bases from J, the gap between germline ends came to 12 bases. The CDR3 covers 13 residues. In DNA, the CDR3 is TGTGCCAGCAGCACTAGGGGGATCGGGGAGCTGTTTTTT. Translation: CASSTRGIGELFF. Using reference TRBV28 and TRBJ2-2 for the parts outside the CDR3, the full variable domain is DVKVTQSSRYLVKRTGEKVFLECVQDMDHENMFWYRQDPGLGLRLIYFSYDVKMKEKGDIPEGYSVSREKKERFSLILESASTNQTSMYLCASSTRGIGELFFGEGSRLTVL.

This clonotype turned up a few times. The rearrangement uses TRBV20-1 and TRBJ1-1; D gene uncertain. This CDR3 region has 12 residues. Germline V gene sequence: CDR1 DFQATT, CDR2 SNEGSKA (reference sequence). The V end lost 4 bases, the J end lost 1 base, and 7 bases lay between the germline ends. The CDR3 protein is CSATQTNTEAFF. For the CDR3, the DNA is TGCAGTGCTACACAAACGAACACTGAAGCTTTCTTT.

This clonotype was recorded a few times. J is TRBJ1-2 and V is TRBV20-1; D perhaps matches TRBD1 (5 bases). From germline, CDR1 is DFQATT and CDR2 SNEGSKA (reference sequence). The CDR3 spans 12 residues. V shed 5 bases and J shed 3 bases, with 10 bases lying between them. CDR3 region: CSAQGAYYGYTF. The DNA for the CDR3 is TGCAGTGCTCAAGGGGCTTACTATGGCTACACCTTC.

V usage is TRBV5-6 and J usage is TRBJ2-4, with 7 bases identical to TRBD2. The better agreement between TRBJ2-5 and the DNA end casts doubt on the J call. This CDR3 comprises 17 residues. Germline V gene lookup returns CDR1 SGHDT and CDR2 YYEEEE. The CDR3 DNA is TGTGCCAGCAGCTTGGGAGGCCGGGGGGTTACGGTGGAGACCCAGTACTTC. The encoded protein is CASSLGGRGVTVETQYF.

The table lists this clonotype with a few counts. The chain employs TRBV7-9 and TRBJ2-7; no definite D call. The ends were cut back, 2 bases at V and 5 bases at J, with 10 bases in the middle. The length of the CDR3 is 13 residues. Looked up from germline, CDR1 is SEHNR and CDR2 is FQNEAQ (reference sequence). The CDR3 spells CASSLWGIDEQYF. The CDR3 DNA reads as TGTGCCAGCAGCTTATGGGGAATTGACGAGCAGTACTTC.

This clonotype was seen only a few times. The chain couples TRBV10-3 to TRBJ2-5; D is uncertain. This CDR3 region has 13 residues. The V end was cut by 4 bases, the J end by 1 base, with 7 bases between. Per the germline V gene, CDR1 is ENHRY and CDR2 is SYGVKD. CDR3 sequence (DNA): TGTGCCATCAGTGCTGCCAGCCAAGAGACCCAGTACTTC. This gives the protein CAISAASQETQYF.

The rearrangement links TRBV21-1 to TRBJ2-7; TRBD1, the D gene given by the table, was not confirmed from the DNA. TRBV21-1 is assigned pseudogene status. This CDR3 has 17 amino acids. The CDR3 coding sequence is TGTGCCAGCAGCAAAGAGAAAGGGGGCAGCGTTATCCACGAGCAGTACTTC. The encoded protein is CASSKEKGGSVIHEQYF.

This clonotype was observed many times. V usage is TRBV4-1 and J usage is TRBJ2-5; 8 bases align to TRBD1. Germline assignment: CDR1 MGHRA and CDR2 YSYEKL. The CDR3 totals 16 residues. The J segment lost 5 bases and the V segment lost 0 bases, leaving 8 bases of the junction unmatched. The CDR3 loop reads CASSQEGRGRRETQYF. The CDR3 DNA sequence: TGCGCCAGCAGCCAAGAGGGCAGGGGGCGCAGGGAGACCCAGTACTTC.

J is TRBJ2-7 and V is TRBV6-2 or TRBV6-3; 8 bases are a match to TRBD2. CDR1 and CDR2 (germline): MNHEY, SVGEGT. Trimming removed 7 bases from V and 6 bases from J; junction bases left unmatched: 11. This CDR3 region has 14 residues. The DNA for the CDR3 is TGTGCCAGCAAGCCTTCGGGAGGGCCTGGCGAGCAGTACTTC. Translation gives CASKPSGGPGEQYF.

This clonotype was recorded a few times. This chain links TRBV6-5 with TRBJ1-6; D is possibly TRBD1 (6 bases). The CDR3 has 15 amino acids. The V and J ends lost 6 bases and 10 bases respectively, with 19 bases between them. Germline CDR1 reads MNHEY; CDR2 reads SVGAGI. CDR3 nucleotide sequence: TGTGCCAGCAGACCCTCTACAGGGCCTCTCTCACCCCTCCACTTT. Its translation: CASRPSTGPLSPLHF.

The chain has TRBV7-9 and TRBJ1-4; the D is unclear. The CDR3 length is 15 residues. The germline V and J ends were trimmed by 2 bases and 4 bases, with 11 bases remaining between them. Germline V gene data show CDR1 as SEHNR and CDR2 as FQNEAQ (reference sequence). The CDR3 here is CASSLLTGNNEKLFF. In DNA form, the CDR3 reads TGTGCCAGCAGCTTATTGACGGGAAATAATGAAAAACTGTTTTTT.

The chain couples TRBV4-3 to TRBJ2-1; 8 nucleotides agree with TRBD2. The junction had 6 bases not matched to a gene; V was cut back by 0 bases and J by 2 bases. Germline V gene data show CDR1 as LGHNA and CDR2 as YSLEER. The CDR3 extends over 17 amino acids. CDR3 region: CASSQDRRAGAYNEQFF. The DNA of the CDR3 is TGCGCCAGCAGCCAAGATCGTCGAGCGGGAGCCTACAATGAGCAGTTCTTC.

CDR3: CASSSKADTQYF. CDR3 in DNA: TGTGCCAGCAGTTCTAAGGCAGATACGCAGTATTTT. The rearrangement links TRBV6-5 to TRBJ2-3, with no clear D. With 4 bases removed from V and 4 bases from J, the gap between germline ends came to 6 bases. Germline assignment: CDR1 MNHEY and CDR2 SVGAGI. This CDR3 spans 12 amino acids.

This clonotype was seen more than once but under ten times. V is TRBV7-7 and J is TRBJ2-1; a weak D match, TRBD1 (6 bases). This CDR3 region has 15 residues. Germline loops: CDR1 SSHAT, CDR2 FNYEAQ (reference sequence). V lost 1 base and J 8 bases, leaving 15 bases between the germline ends. CDR3 sequence: CASSLGAGEIDEQFF. CDR3 in DNA: TGTGCCAGCAGCTTAGGGGCAGGGGAGATTGATGAGCAGTTCTTC.